The 17 T cell receptor beta chains below all came from one sample that was sequenced in a study of beta chain features in type 1 diabetes. Since all of the isolated RNA was reverse transcribed, expressed TCRB transcripts were what got sequenced. The data were produced by immunoSEQ multiplex PCR, yet TCRdb's version contains in-frame clones alone and is incomplete. This table has fewer than 250,000 clones, over 8.5% appearing once. Specimen: naive CD4+ T cells from blood. All receptors derive from a woman between 18 and 29 years old in good health.

This chain joins TRBV11-3 and TRBJ2-2, with D perhaps matching TRBD2 (5 bases). Trimming shortened V by 0 bases and J by 5 bases, and 7 bases separated the two germline ends. There are 14 residues in the CDR3. Germline lookup yields CDR1 SGHNT and CDR2 YENEEA. The CDR3 DNA follows: TGTGCCAGCAGCTTAGAACTAGGAACCGGGGAGCTGTTTTTT. Translating it yields CASSLELGTGELFF.

The gene calls are TRBV6-1 and TRBJ1-6; 9 nucleotides line up with TRBD1. Trimming cost V 6 bases and J 6 bases; bases outside gene matches: 6. Germline V gene data show CDR1 as MNHNS and CDR2 as SASEGT. This CDR3 is built from 15 residues. DNA for the CDR3: TGTGCCAGCAGGGGGGTGGGACAGGGTAATTCACCCCTCCACTTT. It is translated as CASRGVGQGNSPLHF.

J is TRBJ2-5 and V is TRBV5-4; 7 nucleotides line up with TRBD2. Germline V gene data show CDR1 as SGHNT and CDR2 as YYREEE (reference sequence). J gave up 4 bases and V 10 bases, and 4 bases lay outside the gene matches. There are 11 residues in the CDR3. This CDR3 is CACGGRETQYF. The CDR3 nucleotides read TGTGCCTGCGGGGGTCGAGAGACCCAGTACTTC.

This clone was observed a handful of times. The J gene is TRBJ2-7, the V gene TRBV29-1, with a tentative D call TRBD2 (5 bases). There are 14 residues in the CDR3. The germline V gene has CDR1 SQVTM and CDR2 ANQGSEA. Trimming took 3 bases from V and 5 from J, leaving 17 bases between them. The CDR3 DNA sequence: TGCAGCGTTGAGGCTCCCGGGAAGGAGAACGAGCAGTACTTC. This gives the protein CSVEAPGKENEQYF.

The rearrangement links TRBV9 to TRBJ1-2, with D perhaps TRBD1 (6 bases). Germline V gene data show CDR1 as SGDLS and CDR2 as YYNGEE. V was clipped by 0 bases and J by 7 bases, with 10 bases between them. This CDR3 spans 13 amino acids. The DNA of the CDR3 is TGTGCCAGCAGCGTAGAGGACAGTTTTGGCTACACCTTC. Protein sequence: CASSVEDSFGYTF. The full variable domain, completed using reference TRBV9 and TRBJ1-2, is DSGVTQTPKHLITATGQRVTLRCSPRSGDLSVYWYQQSLDQGLQFLIQYYNGEERAKGNILERFSAQQFPDLHSELNLSSLELGDSALYFCASSVEDSFGYTFGSGTRLTVV.

The rearrangement joins TRBV19 to TRBJ1-2; maybe TRBD1 (5 bases). Trimming cost V 6 bases and J 2 bases, with 7 bases left between them. The germline V gene encodes CDR1 LNHDA and CDR2 SQIVND (reference sequence). The CDR3 has 12 residues. CDR3 coding DNA: TGTGCCAGTAGCAGACAGAACTATGGCTACACCTTC. This encodes CASSRQNYGYTF.

This rearrangement joins TRBV5-1 to TRBJ2-7; possible D gene TRBD1, 7 bases. V was shortened by 5 bases and J by 5 bases, with 14 bases between the two germline ends. The length of the CDR3 is 13 residues. Germline CDR1 and CDR2: SGHRS and YFSETQ. CDR3 residues: CASRGQGEDEQYF. In nucleotides, the CDR3 is TGCGCCAGCAGAGGCCAGGGGGAGGACGAGCAGTACTTC.

This clone was picked up a small number of times. The chain links TRBV19 to TRBJ2-5; 11 nucleotides line up with TRBD2. The germline V gene has CDR1 LNHDA and CDR2 SQIVND (reference sequence). The V segment lost 7 bases and the J segment 4 bases; nucleotides outside the gene matches: 14. The CDR3 contains 17 residues. DNA for the CDR3: TGTGCCAGTAATCCCCTTTTAGCGGGGGGGCCTGGAGAGACCCAGTACTTC. Translated: CASNPLLAGGPGETQYF.

The chain carries TRBV5-8 and TRBJ1-2; D is unclear. Deletions cut 4 bases from V and 4 bases from J, with 8 bases between. This CDR3 spans 12 amino acids. Germline CDR1 is SGHTS and CDR2 is YDEGEE. CDR3 in DNA: TGTGCCAGCAGCCTCACTATCTATGGCTACACCTTC. Translated: CASSLTIYGYTF.

The J gene is TRBJ1-1, the V gene TRBV18; no definite D call. V dropped 5 bases and J dropped 9 bases, with 13 bases sitting between them. The CDR3 contains 12 residues. Germline V CDR1 and CDR2: KGHSH, LQKENI. The CDR3 region has the DNA TGTGCCAGCTCAGAACGTACAGAAAAAGCTTTCTTT. This gives the protein CASSERTEKAFF.

The V gene is TRBV5-1, the J gene TRBJ2-1, with 13 bases fitting TRBD2. The CDR3 totals 15 residues. Germline lookup yields CDR1 SGHRS and CDR2 YFSETQ. Losses at the gene ends were 4 bases for V and 6 bases for J; bases not matched to a gene: 4. The CDR3 here is CASSPGLAGANEQFF. Here the CDR3 DNA reads TGCGCCAGCAGCCCTGGACTAGCGGGAGCCAATGAGCAGTTCTTC.

This clone was detected only a few times. The genes are TRBV10-3 and TRBJ1-5; maybe TRBD1 (5 bases). Germline assignment: CDR1 ENHRY and CDR2 SYGVKD. CDR3 size: 13 residues. V was trimmed by 10 bases and J by 6 bases, leaving 16 bases between them. The CDR3 spells CASRGDLGQPQHF. The CDR3 nucleotides read TGTGCCAGCCGGGGGGACTTGGGTCAGCCCCAGCATTTT.

The gene calls are TRBV5-1 and TRBJ2-5; 9 bases are shared with TRBD1. J gave up 1 base and V 4 bases, and 8 bases lay outside the gene matches. This CDR3 is built from 16 residues. In germline, CDR1 is SGHRS, CDR2 YFSETQ. This CDR3 reads CASSPTQGAGQETQYF. In DNA, the CDR3 is TGCGCCAGCAGCCCCACACAGGGGGCGGGCCAAGAGACCCAGTACTTC.

This clone was detected a few times. DNA of the CDR3: TGTGCCAGTAGCCCCTCCCTAGGAGCGGGGTCTCACAATGAGCAGTTCTTC. Protein: CASSPSLGAGSHNEQFF. V is TRBV19 and J is TRBJ2-1, with TRBD2 matching over 7 bases. The J segment lost 5 bases and the V segment lost 6 bases, leaving 16 bases of the junction unmatched. This CDR3 is built from 17 residues. CDR1 and CDR2 from the germline V gene are LNHDA and SQIVND (reference sequence).

This clone has only a few counts. The V and J genes are TRBV23-1 and TRBJ2-7; maybe TRBD2 (7 bases). TRBV23-1 is labeled an ORF, and its function is uncertain. CDR3 size: 15 residues. V lost 1 base, J lost 5 bases, and 15 bases lay in between. In nucleotides, the CDR3 is TGCGCCAGCAGTCAATGGGGGGGGCGTTGCAACGAGCAGTACTTC. This sequence encodes CASSQWGGRCNEQYF.

This chain joins TRBV30 and TRBJ2-1; 7 nucleotides align to TRBD1. Germline values: CDR1 GTSNPN, CDR2 SVGIG (reference sequence). V lost 0 bases and J lost 4; bases outside the gene matches: 6. This CDR3 is 15 amino acids long. The CDR3 here is CAWSVRPTGYNEQFF. In DNA form, the CDR3 reads TGTGCCTGGAGTGTACGGCCGACAGGGTACAATGAGCAGTTCTTC.

The sample holds a few counts of this clone. The V and J genes are TRBV7-2 and TRBJ1-1; 8 bases match TRBD1. Germline V gene data show CDR1 as SGHTA and CDR2 as FQGNSA. This CDR3 region has 16 residues. Losses at the gene ends were 6 bases for V and 5 bases for J; bases not matched to a gene: 14. The CDR3 sequence is CASSSQARGLGTEAFF. Here the CDR3 DNA reads TGTGCCAGCAGTTCCCAGGCCAGGGGGCTGGGAACTGAAGCTTTCTTT.